These T cell receptor beta chains were read from a single sample in a study of cytomegalovirus exposure and HLA in healthy donors. Measured with immunoSEQ multiplex PCR; TCRdb has only the in-frame clones, and not every one. This table holds about 130,000 clones, approximately 95% found once. The material sequenced was PBMCs. Receptors were obtained from a man aged 18 to 29 in good health and CMV-seronegative. The CDR3 runs from the conserved cysteine through the conserved F or W. D genes are given only for firm matches. Clone size is shown for a subset of rows, as once, few, many or a class of expanded clone.

.	TRBV6-6	.	TRBJ2-3	TGTGCCAGCAGTTACGGCCTAGTCACAGATACGCAGTATTTT	CASSYGLVTDTQYF
.	TRBV5-8	.	TRBJ1-1	TGTGCCAGCAGCTTGGCCGGGTCGGACAGAAACACTGAAGCTTTCTTT	CASSLAGSDRNTEAFF
.	TRBV4-1	.	TRBJ2-7	TGCGCCAGCAGCCAAGGTTGGCACAGGGACTCCTACGAGCAGTACTTC	CASSQGWHRDSYEQYF
.	TRBV4-3	once	TRBJ1-2	TGCGCCAGCAGCCAAAGTTTGGGGGGTTCTTATGGCTACACCTTC	CASSQSLGGSYGYTF
TRBD1	TRBV29-1	.	TRBJ1-5	TGCAGCGTCGCACAGGGGGTAACTCAGCCCCAGCATTTT	CSVAQGVTQPQHF
TRBD2	TRBV4-2	.	TRBJ2-3	TGTGCCAGCAGCCAAGTCCCGGGGACTAGCGGGCCCTCCGCAGATACGCAGTATTTT	CASSQVPGTSGPSADTQYF
TRBD2	TRBV4-3	.	TRBJ2-3	TGCGCCAGCAGCCCTAGACTAGCGGGAGAGGCAGATACGCAGTATTTT	CASSPRLAGEADTQYF
.	TRBV5-6	.	TRBJ2-1	TGTGCCAGCAGGTCGAACGGTCGAGGCCTGTCCAATGAGCAGTTCTTC	CASRSNGRGLSNEQFF
TRBD2	TRBV14	.	TRBJ2-2	TGTGCCAGCAGCCCCCGACTAGCGGGAGAGGGCGGGGAGCTGTTTTTT	CASSPRLAGEGGELFF
TRBD2	TRBV7-2	.	TRBJ2-5	TGTGCCAGCAGCTGGGGACTAGCGGGAGGGCCCGGAGAGACCCAGTACTTC	CASSWGLAGGPGETQYF
TRBD2	TRBV5-1	.	TRBJ2-7	TGCGCCAGCAGCTGGGAGGGGAGGTACGAGCAGTACTTC	CASSWEGRYEQYF
TRBD2	TRBV28	.	TRBJ2-1	TGTGCCGGATCCCCCTTAGGGGGACTAGACTACAATGAGCAGTTCTTC	CAGSPLGGLDYNEQFF
.	TRBV7-3	.	TRBJ1-1	TGTGCCAGCGGTGGGGCGTTCACTGAAGCTTTCTTT	CASGGAFTEAFF